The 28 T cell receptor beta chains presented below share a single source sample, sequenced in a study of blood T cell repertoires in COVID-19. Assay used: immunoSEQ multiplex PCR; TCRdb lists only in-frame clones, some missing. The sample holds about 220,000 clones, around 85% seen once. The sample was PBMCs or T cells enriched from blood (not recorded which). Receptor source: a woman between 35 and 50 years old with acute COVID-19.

The chain's CDR3 is CASSEGQGIHGYTF. The CDR3 DNA sequence: TGTGCCAGCAGCGAGGGACAGGGGATCCACGGCTACACCTTC. The chain carries TRBV3-1 (or the pseudogene TRBV3-2) and TRBJ1-2, with 10 bases identical to TRBD1. The CDR3 has 14 amino acids. V shed 5 bases and J 8 bases; nucleotides not matched to a gene: 8. Germline-derived CDR1 and CDR2 are LGHDT and YNNKEL (reference sequence).

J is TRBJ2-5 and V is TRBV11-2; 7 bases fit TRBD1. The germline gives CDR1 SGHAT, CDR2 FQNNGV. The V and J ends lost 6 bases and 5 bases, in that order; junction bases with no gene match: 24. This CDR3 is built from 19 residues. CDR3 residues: CASSVGPGQQSIYVETQYF. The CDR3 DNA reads TGTGCCAGCAGTGTTGGTCCGGGACAGCAATCCATTTATGTGGAGACCCAGTACTTC.

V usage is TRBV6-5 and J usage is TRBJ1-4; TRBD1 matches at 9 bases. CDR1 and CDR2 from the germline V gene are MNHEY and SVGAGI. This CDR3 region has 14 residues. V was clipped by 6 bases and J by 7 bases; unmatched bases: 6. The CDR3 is CASRHRGRGEKLFF. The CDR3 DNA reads TGTGCCAGCAGACACAGGGGGCGGGGTGAAAAACTGTTTTTT.

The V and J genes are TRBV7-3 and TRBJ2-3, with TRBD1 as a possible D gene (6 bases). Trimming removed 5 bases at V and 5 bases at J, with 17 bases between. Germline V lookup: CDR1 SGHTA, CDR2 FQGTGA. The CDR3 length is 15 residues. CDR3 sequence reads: CASSPRTGWEDTQYF. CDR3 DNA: TGTGCCAGCAGCCCCCGAACAGGGTGGGAAGATACGCAGTATTTT.

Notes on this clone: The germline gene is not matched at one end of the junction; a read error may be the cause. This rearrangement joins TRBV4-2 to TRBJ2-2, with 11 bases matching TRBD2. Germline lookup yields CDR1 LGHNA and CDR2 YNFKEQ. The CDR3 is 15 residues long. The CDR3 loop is CASSQTSGNAGELFF. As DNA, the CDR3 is TGTGCCAGCAGCCAGACTAGCGGGAACGCCGGGGAGCTGTTTTTT.

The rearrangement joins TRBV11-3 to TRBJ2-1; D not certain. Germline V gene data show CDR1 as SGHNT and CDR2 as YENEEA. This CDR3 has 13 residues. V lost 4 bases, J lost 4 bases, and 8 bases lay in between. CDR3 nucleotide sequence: TGTGCCAGCAGCTCTGAGTCTTACAATGAGCAGTTCTTC. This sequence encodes CASSSESYNEQFF.

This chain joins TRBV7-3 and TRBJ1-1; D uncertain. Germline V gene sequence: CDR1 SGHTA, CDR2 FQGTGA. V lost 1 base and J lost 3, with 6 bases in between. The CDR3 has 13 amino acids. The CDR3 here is CASSLISDTEAFF. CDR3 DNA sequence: TGTGCCAGCAGCTTAATATCCGACACTGAAGCTTTCTTT.

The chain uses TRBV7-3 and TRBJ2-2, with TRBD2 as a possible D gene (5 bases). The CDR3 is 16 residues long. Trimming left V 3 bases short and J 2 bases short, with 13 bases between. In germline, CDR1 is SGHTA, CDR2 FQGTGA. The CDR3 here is CASSFGPPGNTGELFF. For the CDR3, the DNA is TGTGCCAGCAGCTTCGGTCCCCCGGGAAACACCGGGGAGCTGTTTTTT.

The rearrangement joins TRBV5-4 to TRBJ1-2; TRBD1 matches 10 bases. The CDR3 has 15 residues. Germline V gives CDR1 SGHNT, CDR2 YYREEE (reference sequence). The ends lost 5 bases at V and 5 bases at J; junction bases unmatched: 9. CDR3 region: CASSQDRGLSYGYTF. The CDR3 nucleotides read TGTGCCAGCAGTCAAGACAGGGGGCTTTCGTATGGCTACACCTTC.

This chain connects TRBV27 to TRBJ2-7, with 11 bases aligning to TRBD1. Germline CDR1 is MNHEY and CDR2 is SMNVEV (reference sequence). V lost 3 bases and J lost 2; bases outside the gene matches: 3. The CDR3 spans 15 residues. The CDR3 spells CASSLGQGVTYEQYF. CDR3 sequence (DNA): TGTGCCAGCAGTTTGGGACAGGGGGTTACCTACGAGCAGTACTTC.

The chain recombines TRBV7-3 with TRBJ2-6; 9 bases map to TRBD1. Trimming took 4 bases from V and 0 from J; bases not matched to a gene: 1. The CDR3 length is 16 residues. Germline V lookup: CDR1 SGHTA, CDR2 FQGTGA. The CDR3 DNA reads TGTGCCAGCAGCTCACAGGGGGCCTCTGGGGCCAACGTCCTGACTTTC. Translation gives CASSSQGASGANVLTF.

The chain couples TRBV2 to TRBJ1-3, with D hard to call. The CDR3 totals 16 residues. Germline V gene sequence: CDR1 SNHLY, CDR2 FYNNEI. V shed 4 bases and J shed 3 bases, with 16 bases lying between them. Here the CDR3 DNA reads TGTGCCAGCAGTGTCATGGGAGAGGGTGGTGGAAACACCATATATTTT. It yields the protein CASSVMGEGGGNTIYF.

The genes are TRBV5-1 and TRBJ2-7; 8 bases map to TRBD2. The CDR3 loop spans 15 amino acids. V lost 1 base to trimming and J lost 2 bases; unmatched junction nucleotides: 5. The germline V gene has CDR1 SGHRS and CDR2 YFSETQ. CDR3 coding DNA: TGCGCCAGCAGCTTGCGGCTAGCGGGCACCTACGAGCAGTACTTC. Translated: CASSLRLAGTYEQYF.

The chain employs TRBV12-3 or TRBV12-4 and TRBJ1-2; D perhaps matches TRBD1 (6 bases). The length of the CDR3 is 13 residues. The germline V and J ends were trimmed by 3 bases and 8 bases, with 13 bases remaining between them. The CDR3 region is CASSFSRQAGYTF. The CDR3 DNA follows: TGTGCCAGCAGTTTCTCTCGACAGGCGGGCTACACCTTC.

The CDR3 DNA reads TGCGCCAGCAGTCAACCAGGACAGACCCAAGGGGAGAACACTGAAGCTTTCTTT. It is translated as CASSQPGQTQGENTEAFF. The J gene is TRBJ1-1, the V gene TRBV23-1; tentatively, D is TRBD1 (6 bases). TRBV23-1 qualifies as an ORF whose function is uncertain. V lost 2 bases and J lost 1, with 20 bases in between. The CDR3 totals 18 residues.

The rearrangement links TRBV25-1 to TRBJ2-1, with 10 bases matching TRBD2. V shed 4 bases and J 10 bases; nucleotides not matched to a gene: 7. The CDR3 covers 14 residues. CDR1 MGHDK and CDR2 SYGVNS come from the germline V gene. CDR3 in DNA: TGTGCCAGCAGTGCTCTAGCGGGAGTAGGGGAGCAGTTCTTC. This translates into CASSALAGVGEQFF.

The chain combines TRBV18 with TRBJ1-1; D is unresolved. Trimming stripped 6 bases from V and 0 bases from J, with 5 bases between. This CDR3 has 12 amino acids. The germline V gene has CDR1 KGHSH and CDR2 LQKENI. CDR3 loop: CASSHMNTEAFF. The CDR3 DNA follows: TGTGCCAGCTCCCACATGAACACTGAAGCTTTCTTT.

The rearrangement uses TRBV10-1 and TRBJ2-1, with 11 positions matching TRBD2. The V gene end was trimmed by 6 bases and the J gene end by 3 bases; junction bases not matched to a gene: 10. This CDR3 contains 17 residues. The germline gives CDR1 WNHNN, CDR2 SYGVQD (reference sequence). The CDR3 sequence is CASSPGLAGNHYNEQFF. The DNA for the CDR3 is TGCGCCAGCAGCCCCGGACTAGCGGGTAACCACTACAATGAGCAGTTCTTC.

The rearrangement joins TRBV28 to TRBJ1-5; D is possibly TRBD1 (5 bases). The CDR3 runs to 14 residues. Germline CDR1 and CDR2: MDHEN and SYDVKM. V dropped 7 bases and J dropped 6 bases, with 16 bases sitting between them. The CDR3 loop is CASKLVVGGQPQHF. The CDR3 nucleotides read TGTGCCAGCAAATTGGTGGTCGGGGGTCAGCCCCAGCATTTT. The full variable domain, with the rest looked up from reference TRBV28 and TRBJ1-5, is DVKVTQSSRYLVKRTGEKVFLECVQDMDHENMFWYRQDPGLGLRLIYFSYDVKMKEKGDIPEGYSVSREKKERFSLILESASTNQTSMYLCASKLVVGGQPQHFGDGTRLSIL.

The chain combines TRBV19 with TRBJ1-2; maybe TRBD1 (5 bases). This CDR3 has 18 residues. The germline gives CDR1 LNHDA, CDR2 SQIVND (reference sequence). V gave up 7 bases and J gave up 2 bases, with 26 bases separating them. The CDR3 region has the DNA TGTGCCAGTAAGGGAGGAGGGGCGTATCGAGGAGACAACTATGGCTACACCTTC. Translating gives CASKGGGAYRGDNYGYTF.

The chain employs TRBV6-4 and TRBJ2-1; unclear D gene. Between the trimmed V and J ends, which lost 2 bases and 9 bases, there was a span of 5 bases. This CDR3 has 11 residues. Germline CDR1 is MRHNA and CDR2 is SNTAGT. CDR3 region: CASSDGGEQFF. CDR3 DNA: TGTGCCAGCAGTGACGGCGGTGAGCAGTTCTTC.

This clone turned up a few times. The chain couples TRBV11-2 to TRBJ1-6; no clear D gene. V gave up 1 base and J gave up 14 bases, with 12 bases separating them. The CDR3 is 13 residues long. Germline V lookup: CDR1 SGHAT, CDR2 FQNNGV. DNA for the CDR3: TGTGCCAGCAGCTTAGGCAAATTCGGAGCCCTCCACTTT. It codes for CASSLGKFGALHF.

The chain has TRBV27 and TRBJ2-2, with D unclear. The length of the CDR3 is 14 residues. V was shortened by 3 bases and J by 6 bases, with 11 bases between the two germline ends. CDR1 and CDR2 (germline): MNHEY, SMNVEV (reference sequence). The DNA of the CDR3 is TGTGCCAGCAGTTTTCATCAGGTCTCCGGGGAGCTGTTTTTT. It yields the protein CASSFHQVSGELFF.

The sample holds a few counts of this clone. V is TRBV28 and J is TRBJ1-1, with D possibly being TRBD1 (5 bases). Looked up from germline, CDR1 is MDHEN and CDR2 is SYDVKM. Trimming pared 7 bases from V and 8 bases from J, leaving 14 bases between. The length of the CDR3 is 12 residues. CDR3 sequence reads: CASKLEGVEAFF. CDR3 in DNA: TGTGCCAGCAAATTAGAAGGGGTAGAAGCTTTCTTT.

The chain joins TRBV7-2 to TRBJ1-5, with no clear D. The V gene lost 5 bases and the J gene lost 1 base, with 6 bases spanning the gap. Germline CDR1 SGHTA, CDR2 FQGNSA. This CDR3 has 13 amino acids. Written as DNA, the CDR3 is TGTGCCAGCAGCATGAGGAGCAATCAGCCCCAGCATTTT. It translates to CASSMRSNQPQHF.

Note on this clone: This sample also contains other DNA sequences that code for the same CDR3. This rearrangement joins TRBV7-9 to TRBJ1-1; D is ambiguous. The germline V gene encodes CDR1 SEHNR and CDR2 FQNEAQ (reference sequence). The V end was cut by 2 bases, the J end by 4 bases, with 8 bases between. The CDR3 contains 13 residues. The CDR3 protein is CASSLQGGTEAFF. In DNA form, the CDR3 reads TGTGCCAGCAGCTTACAAGGAGGCACTGAAGCTTTCTTT.

The CDR3 spells CASSPPGEKLFF. In DNA, the CDR3 is TGTGCCAGCAGCCCTCCGGGGGAAAAACTGTTTTTT. The chain links TRBV3-1 (or the pseudogene TRBV3-2) to TRBJ1-4; no reliable D call. V was clipped by 4 bases and J by 8 bases, with 8 bases between them. Germline lookup yields CDR1 LGHDT and CDR2 YNNKEL (reference sequence). This CDR3 comprises 12 residues.

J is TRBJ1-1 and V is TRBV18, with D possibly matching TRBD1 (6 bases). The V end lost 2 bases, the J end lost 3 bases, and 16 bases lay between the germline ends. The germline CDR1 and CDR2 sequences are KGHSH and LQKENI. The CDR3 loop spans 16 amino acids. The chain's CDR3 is CASSPFAQGRDTEAFF. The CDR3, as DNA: TGTGCCAGCTCACCATTTGCCCAGGGGCGGGACACTGAAGCTTTCTTT. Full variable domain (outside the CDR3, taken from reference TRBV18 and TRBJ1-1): NAGVMQNPRHLVRRRGQEARLRCSPMKGHSHVYWYRQLPEEGLKFMVYLQKENIIDESGMPKERFSAEFPKEGPSILRIQQVVRGDSAAYFCASSPFAQGRDTEAFFGQGTRLTVV.